The 27 T cell receptor beta chains below were found in one sample sequenced in a study of T-cell reconstitution after alpha-beta-depleted transplantation in children. During its preparation, the TCRbeta library received unique molecular identifiers. Using its own MiXCR run on the PCR reads, TCRdb lists one record per CDR3 protein. This table has a few hundred thousand distinct CDR3 sequences, approximately 12% appearing once. The material was PBMCs, obtained from the stem cell graft. These TCRs come from a human donor who donated a stem cell graft to a child with Fanconi anemia.

Only a few counts were recorded for this clonotype. The chain carries TRBV11-2 and TRBJ2-7, with D maybe TRBD1 (6 bases). V lost 3 bases, J lost 4 bases, and 13 bases lay in between. Per germline, CDR1 SGHAT and CDR2 FQNNGV. The CDR3 spans 14 residues. The CDR3 loop reads CASSLDRSWYEQYV. The CDR3 bases are TGTGCCAGCAGCTTGGACAGATCCTGGTACGAGCAGTACGTC.

A few counts support this clonotype. This chain links TRBV5-5 with TRBJ1-6; D gene ambiguous. Germline V gives CDR1 SGHKS, CDR2 YYEKEE (reference sequence). Trimming took 1 base from V and 7 from J, leaving 12 bases between them. This CDR3 is 15 amino acids long. The CDR3 sequence: CASSLNPAGNSPLHF. The DNA for the CDR3 is TGTGCCAGCAGCTTGAATCCCGCGGGGAATTCACCCCTCCACTTT.

V gene TRBV7-2 combines with J gene TRBJ1-2; D possibly corresponds to TRBD1 (5 bases). The CDR3 is 13 amino acids. Germline V gene sequence: CDR1 SGHTA, CDR2 FQGNSA. Trimming removed 1 base at V and 7 bases at J, with 10 bases between. The CDR3 nucleotides are TGTGCCAGCAGCTTAGAGCGGGGCTCTGGCTACACCTTC. This sequence encodes CASSLERGSGYTF. Drawing the rest from reference TRBV7-2 and TRBJ1-2, the complete variable domain is GAGVSQSPSNKVTEKGKDVELRCDPISGHTALYWYRQSLGQGLEFLIYFQGNSAPDKSGLPSDRFSAERTGGSVSTLTIQRTQQEDSAVYLCASSLERGSGYTFGSGTRLTVV.

This chain uses TRBV7-6 with TRBJ1-5; D not certain. The CDR3 spans 16 residues. Germline V CDR1 and CDR2: SGHVS, FNYEAQ. V dropped 1 base and J dropped 1 base, with 11 bases sitting between them. The CDR3 spells CASSLGTATSNQPQHF. DNA of the CDR3: TGTGCCAGCAGCTTAGGGACGGCTACGAGCAATCAGCCCCAGCATTTT.

This clonotype was found a few times. V is TRBV25-1 and J is TRBJ1-2; no reliable D call. The CDR3 is made up of 15 amino acids. Germline CDR1 is MGHDK and CDR2 is SYGVNS. V was trimmed by 2 bases and J by 4 bases, leaving 14 bases between them. CDR3 DNA sequence: TGTGCCAGCAGTGAACTAGACCCCGAACCCTATGGCTACACCTTC. It yields the protein CASSELDPEPYGYTF.

V is TRBV3-1 and J is TRBJ2-5; 9 bases are a match to TRBD2. The CDR3 covers 16 residues. From germline, CDR1 is LGHDT and CDR2 YNNKEL (reference sequence). V dropped 6 bases and J dropped 0; count of bases not matched to a gene: 8. In DNA form, the CDR3 reads TGTGCCAGCAGTCCAGGGACTAGCAGGAACCAAGAGACCCAGTACTTC. Its protein is CASSPGTSRNQETQYF.

In this sample, this clonotype turned up many times. This CDR3 is CSAELAGVTGELFF. CDR3 DNA: TGCAGTGCAGAACTAGCGGGGGTTACCGGGGAGCTGTTTTTT. The chain joins TRBV20-1 to TRBJ2-2, with 11 bases that match TRBD2. Germline V gene sequence: CDR1 DFQATT, CDR2 SNEGSKA (reference sequence). The CDR3 is 14 amino acids. J lost 5 bases, V lost 6 bases, and 5 bases had no gene match.

This chain uses TRBV30 with TRBJ1-6; D is unclear. The CDR3 has 12 amino acids. Germline CDR1 and CDR2: GTSNPN and SVGIG (reference sequence). V was cut by 5 bases and J by 6 bases, with 8 bases left in between. The CDR3 sequence is CAWGLGNSPLHF. CDR3 DNA sequence: TGTGCCTGGGGACTGGGTAATTCACCCCTCCACTTT.

In this sample, this clonotype turned up a few times. The CDR3 region has the DNA TGTGCCAGCAGCCCCAGGGGACGTTCCGAGCAGTACGTC. Translation gives CASSPRGRSEQYV. V gene TRBV14 combines with J gene TRBJ2-7, with D possibly TRBD1 on 6 matching bases. Trimming cost V 4 bases and J 6 bases, with 13 bases left between them. The CDR3 has 13 residues. Germline assignment: CDR1 SGHDN and CDR2 FVKESK.

This clonotype was detected only a few times. V and J are TRBV5-6 and TRBJ2-5; D is possibly TRBD2 (5 bases). Germline loops: CDR1 SGHDT, CDR2 YYEEEE. The CDR3 has 15 residues. Trimming left V 4 bases short and J 1 base short, with 14 bases between. The CDR3 region is CASSALGGPQETQYF. CDR3 sequence (DNA): TGTGCCAGCAGCGCCTTAGGCGGGCCCCAAGAGACCCAGTACTTC.

This clonotype was seen more than once but under ten times. The chain employs TRBV7-2 and TRBJ1-1, with D possibly TRBD1 on 5 matching bases. Germline CDR1 SGHTA, CDR2 FQGNSA. The V gene lost 6 bases and the J gene lost 4 bases, with 15 bases spanning the gap. CDR3 size: 14 residues. Here the CDR3 reads CASSKMGRGTEAFF. CDR3 DNA: TGTGCCAGCAGTAAGATGGGGAGGGGCACTGAAGCTTTCTTT.

This clonotype showed up just a few times. The chain has TRBV2 and TRBJ2-7; unclear D gene. CDR3 length: 13 amino acids. Trimming took 11 bases from V and 6 from J, leaving 20 bases between them. Germline V CDR1 and CDR2: SNHLY, FYNNEI. CDR3 sequence: CAAGGEGLSEQYF. CDR3 coding DNA: TGTGCCGCCGGCGGAGAAGGTCTTTCCGAGCAGTACTTC.

This clonotype was observed many times. This sequence joins TRBV12-3 or TRBV12-4 and TRBJ1-1, with 7 bases aligning to TRBD1. The CDR3 runs to 14 residues. V shed 2 bases, J shed 3 bases, and the junction held 3 bases outside the gene matches. In DNA, the CDR3 is TGTGCCAGCAGTTTACAGGGGGGACACACTGAAGCTTTCTTT. Protein: CASSLQGGHTEAFF.

There are a few counts of this clonotype. The chain recombines TRBV18 with TRBJ1-5; D gene uncertain. The CDR3 consists of 14 residues. The V end was cut by 4 bases, the J end by 6 bases, with 13 bases between. Germline CDR1 is KGHSH and CDR2 is LQKENI. The CDR3: CASSLGPVAQPQHF. CDR3 coding DNA: TGTGCCAGCTCACTTGGACCAGTGGCTCAGCCCCAGCATTTT.

J is TRBJ2-3 and V is TRBV7-3; TRBD2 aligns across 10 bases. Germline CDR1 SGHTA, CDR2 FQGTGA. The CDR3 totals 15 residues. Trimming took 0 bases from V and 4 from J; bases not matched to a gene: 1. DNA for the CDR3: TGTGCCAGCAGCTTAACAGCGGGGGGGTCAGATACGCAGTATTTT. Encoded protein: CASSLTAGGSDTQYF.

The rearrangement joins TRBV27 to TRBJ1-5; no firm D call. The germline V and J ends were trimmed by 5 bases and 2 bases, with 13 bases remaining between them. CDR1 and CDR2 from the germline V gene are MNHEY and SMNVEV (reference sequence). The CDR3 covers 15 residues. The CDR3 sequence is CASSLNFGGNQPQHF. For the CDR3, the DNA is TGTGCCAGCAGTCTCAACTTTGGGGGCAATCAGCCCCAGCATTTT.

The chain couples TRBV4-2 to TRBJ1-5, with 10 positions matching TRBD1. CDR3 length equals 15 residues. Germline CDR1 and CDR2: LGHNA and YNFKEQ. The V gene end was trimmed by 4 bases and the J gene end by 9 bases; junction bases not matched to a gene: 9. Here the CDR3 reads CASSPTGTGERPQHF. The CDR3 bases are TGTGCCAGCAGCCCCACCGGGACAGGGGAGCGGCCCCAGCATTTT.

This clonotype was seen at least ten times. The J gene is TRBJ2-7, the V gene TRBV3-1; tentative D call: TRBD1 (6 bases). The germline V gene encodes CDR1 LGHDT and CDR2 YNNKEL (reference sequence). CDR3 length equals 14 residues. V lost 3 bases to trimming and J lost 4 bases, with 13 bases between them. CDR3 loop: CASSQTNTGYEQYV. The CDR3 DNA is TGTGCCAGCAGCCAGACGAACACAGGGTACGAGCAGTACGTC.

The J gene is TRBJ2-1, the V gene TRBV19, with D possibly being TRBD1 (5 bases). The germline V gene has CDR1 LNHDA and CDR2 SQIVND (reference sequence). Trimming stripped 7 bases from V and 8 bases from J, with 21 bases between. This CDR3 has 15 amino acids. The CDR3 region is CASTTTRRGFHEQFF. CDR3 bases: TGTGCCAGTACCACCACGCGTAGGGGATTTCATGAGCAGTTCTTC.

This clonotype was seen more than once but under ten times. The chain links TRBV7-6 to TRBJ1-2, with D unclear. The CDR3 is 13 amino acids. Germline V lookup: CDR1 SGHVS, CDR2 FNYEAQ. V was pared by 1 base and J by 7 bases, with 10 bases between. The CDR3 loop reads CASSLGLGRGYTF. Here the CDR3 DNA reads TGTGCCAGCAGCTTAGGGTTAGGTCGTGGCTACACCTTC.

This clonotype was recorded a few times. The gene calls are TRBV3-1 and TRBJ2-2; no definite D call. CDR3 size: 14 residues. Trimming took off 4 bases at V and 4 bases at J, with 10 bases between the two ends. In germline, CDR1 is LGHDT, CDR2 YNNKEL (reference sequence). This CDR3 is CASSPRSATGELFF. CDR3 sequence (DNA): TGTGCCAGCAGCCCTCGTTCTGCCACCGGGGAGCTGTTTTTT.

This clonotype occurred many times. The rearrangement uses TRBV16 and TRBJ2-2; no definite D call. The germline V and J ends were trimmed by 2 bases and 6 bases, with 4 bases remaining between them. CDR3 length: 12 residues. The V gene's germline CDR1 is KGHSY and CDR2 FQNENV. The CDR3 sequence: CASSQTAGELFF. CDR3 DNA: TGTGCCAGCAGCCAAACCGCCGGGGAGCTGTTTTTT. Combining the CDR3 with reference TRBV16 and TRBJ2-2 gives the whole variable domain GEEVAQTPKHLVRGEGQKAKLYCAPIKGHSYVFWYQQVLKNEFKFLISFQNENVFDETGMPKERFSAKCLPNSPCSLEIQATKLEDSAVYFCASSQTAGELFFGEGSRLTVL.

This clonotype was observed a few times. This rearrangement joins TRBV7-9 to TRBJ1-2; maybe TRBD1 (6 bases). This CDR3 has 15 amino acids. V dropped 7 bases and J dropped 4 bases, with 19 bases sitting between them. CDR1 and CDR2 from the germline V gene are SEHNR and FQNEAQ (reference sequence). Written as DNA, the CDR3 is TGTGCCAGCACTCTGGGGGCAGGGGAGAGCTATGGCTACACCTTC. This codes for CASTLGAGESYGYTF.

The rearrangement joins TRBV15 to TRBJ1-1; 8 bases are a match to TRBD1. Trimming removed 1 base from V and 1 base from J; junction bases left unmatched: 8. Germline V gene sequence: CDR1 LNHNV, CDR2 YYDKDF (reference sequence). The CDR3 spans 17 residues. The CDR3 nucleotides are TGTGCCACCAGCAGAGTCCCGCGCGACAGGGGGAACACTGAAGCTTTCTTT. This encodes CATSRVPRDRGNTEAFF.

This clonotype has only a few counts. V usage is TRBV6-6 and J usage is TRBJ1-1, with D uncertain. CDR1 is MNHNY and CDR2 is SVGAGI in the germline V gene (reference sequence). The CDR3 sequence is 12 residues long. Trimming took 2 bases from V and 5 from J, leaving 6 bases between them. The DNA of the CDR3 is TGTGCCAGCAGTTACGGTGAAACTGAAGCTTTCTTT. Translated, it gives CASSYGETEAFF.

This clonotype was counted only a few times. The rearrangement joins TRBV12-3 or TRBV12-4 to TRBJ1-1; TRBD1 matches at 9 bases. V was pared by 7 bases and J by 4 bases, with 4 bases of the junction left unmatched. The CDR3 is 13 residues long. The CDR3 region has the DNA TGTGCCAGCATCGTGACAGGGGGCACTGAAGCTTTCTTT. This codes for CASIVTGGTEAFF.

The chain links TRBV4-3 to TRBJ2-4; D may correspond to TRBD1 or TRBD2 (6 bases each). Per germline, CDR1 LGHNA and CDR2 YSLEER. Trimming stripped 1 base from V and 7 bases from J, with 17 bases between. The CDR3 spans 16 residues. This CDR3 reads CASSQVVGGTLNIQYF. CDR3 DNA sequence: TGCGCCAGCAGCCAAGTGGTCGGCGGGACACTTAACATTCAGTACTTC.